The clone carrying this TCR beta chain occurred once. Original processing methods: Amplification of reference gene primers was used by the study to estimate nucleated cell counts. Profiled with immunoSEQ multiplex PCR; TCRdb holds only in-frame clones, not every one. V and J calls plus clone size are reproduced from that table; the DNA served to infer D and trimming. The data show some 150,000 clones, over 75% seen once. This sample was included in a study of blood T cell repertoires in COVID-19. The wider study: Whether acute or convalescent, the COVID-19 samples came from the United States, Italy and Spain. T cells, B-cell-depleted T cells, or PBMCs provided the cDNA or gDNA that served as material.

Germline V gene lookup returns CDR1 MNHEY and CDR2 SMNVEV (reference sequence). V was pared by 8 bases and J by 2 bases, with 9 bases of the junction left unmatched. This CDR3 contains 15 residues. This rearrangement joins TRBV27 to TRBJ2-1, with 7 nucleotides matching TRBD1. Sequencing was performed on peripheral blood. The receptor's source is a man between 50 and 59 years old with acute or convalescent COVID-19. CDR3: CASSPRDRTYNEQFF. Here the CDR3 DNA reads TGTGCCAGCTCACCCCGGGACAGAACCTACAATGAGCAGTTCTTC.